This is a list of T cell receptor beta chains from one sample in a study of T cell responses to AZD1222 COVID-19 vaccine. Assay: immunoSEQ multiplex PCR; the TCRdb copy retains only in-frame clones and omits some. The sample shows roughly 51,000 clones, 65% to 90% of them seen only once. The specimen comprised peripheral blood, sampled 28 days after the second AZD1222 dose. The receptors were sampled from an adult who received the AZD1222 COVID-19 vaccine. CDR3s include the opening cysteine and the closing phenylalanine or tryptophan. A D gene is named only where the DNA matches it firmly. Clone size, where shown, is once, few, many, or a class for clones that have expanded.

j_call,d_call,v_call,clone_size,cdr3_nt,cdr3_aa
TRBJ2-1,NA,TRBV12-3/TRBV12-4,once,TGTGCCACCAGACCGAGCTCCTACAATGAGCAGTTCTTC,CATRPSSYNEQFF
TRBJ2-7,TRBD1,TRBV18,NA,TGTGCCAGCTCACCACAGGGACAGGGCAACTACGAGCAGTACTTC,CASSPQGQGNYEQYF
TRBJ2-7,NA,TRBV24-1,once,TGTGCCACCAGTGATGGACTTAGGTACGAGCAGTACTTC,CATSDGLRYEQYF
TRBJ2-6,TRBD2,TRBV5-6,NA,TGTGCCAGCAGCTTGTTAGGAGGGAGGGCCAGTTCTGGGGCCAACGTCCTGACTTTC,CASSLLGGRASSGANVLTF
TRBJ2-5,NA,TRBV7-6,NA,TGTGCCAGCAGCCTTTTGGCAGGGCTCCAAGAGACCCAGTACTTC,CASSLLAGLQETQYF
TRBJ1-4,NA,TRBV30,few,TGTGCCTGGAGTTCAACTATGGGGGCTAATGAAAAACTGTTTTTT,CAWSSTMGANEKLFF
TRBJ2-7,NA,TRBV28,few,TGTGCCAGCAGTTCCTCCTACGAGCAGTACTTC,CASSSSYEQYF
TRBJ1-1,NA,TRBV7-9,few,TGTGCCAGCAGCCCAAGAGGTGCGGAAGCTTTCTTT,CASSPRGAEAFF
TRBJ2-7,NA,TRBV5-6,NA,TGTGCCAGCAGCTTGACGGACCGCGGCCCCTACGAGCAGTACTTC,CASSLTDRGPYEQYF
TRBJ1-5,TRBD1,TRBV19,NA,TGTGCCTCAAGGACAGGGTACGGGGGCAATCAGCCCCAGCATTTT,CASRTGYGGNQPQHF
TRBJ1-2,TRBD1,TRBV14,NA,TGTGCCAGCAGCCAGGCGGCAGGGGGGTATGGCTACACCTTC,CASSQAAGGYGYTF
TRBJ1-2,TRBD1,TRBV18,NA,TGTGCCAGCTCACGGGGACAGGGGGCTTCCTATGGCTACACCTTC,CASSRGQGASYGYTF
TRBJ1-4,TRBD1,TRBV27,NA,TGTGCCAGCAGGGACAGGGCGACTAATGAAAAACTGTTTTTT,CASRDRATNEKLFF
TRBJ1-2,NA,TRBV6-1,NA,TGTGCCAGCAGTGAAGTGGCACTCTATGGCTACACCTTC,CASSEVALYGYTF
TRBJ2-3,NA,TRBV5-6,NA,TGTGCCAGCAGCTTGGCCGTGAGGTGGGCGGTTGTAGATACGCAGTATTTT,CASSLAVRWAVVDTQYF
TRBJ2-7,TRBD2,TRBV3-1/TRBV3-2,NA,TGTGCCAGCAGCCTGTCCGGGACTAGCGGGAGGTACGAGCAGTACTTC,CASSLSGTSGRYEQYF
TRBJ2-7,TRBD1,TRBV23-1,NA,TGCGCCAGCAGTTATCCCCCGGGACAGGGGGCCTACGAGCAGTACTTC,CASSYPPGQGAYEQYF
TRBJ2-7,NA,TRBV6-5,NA,TGTGCCAGCAGTTACTTGCAGGGACCCTACGAGCAGTACTTC,CASSYLQGPYEQYF
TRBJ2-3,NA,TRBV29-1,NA,TGCAGCGTTGACCAGGGGAACACAGATACGCAGTATTTT,CSVDQGNTDTQYF
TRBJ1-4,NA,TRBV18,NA,TGTGCCAGCTCACCAGAGACCGACGGAGGGGATGAAAAACTGTTTTTT,CASSPETDGGDEKLFF
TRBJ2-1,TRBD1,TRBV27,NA,TGTGCCAGTTCTCCAGCACTGGGACAGCCTTACAATGAGCAGTTCTTC,CASSPALGQPYNEQFF
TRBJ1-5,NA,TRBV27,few,TGTGCCAGCAGTCTTACTCCGGGACACTTAAATCAGCCCCAGCATTTT,CASSLTPGHLNQPQHF
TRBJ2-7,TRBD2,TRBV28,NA,TGTGCCAGCAGTTTATTTGGTAGCGGGAGCTCCTACGAGCAGTACTTC,CASSLFGSGSSYEQYF
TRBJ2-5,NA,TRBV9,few,TGTGCCAGCAGCCAGAAGGAAGAGACCCAGTACTTC,CASSQKEETQYF
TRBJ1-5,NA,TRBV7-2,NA,TGTGCCAGCAGCTTAACGGATCCGACAGAACGGGCCCAGCATTTT,CASSLTDPTERAQHF
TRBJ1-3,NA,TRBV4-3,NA,TGCGCCAGCAGTGAGGGACGCGGAAACACCATATATTTT,CASSEGRGNTIYF
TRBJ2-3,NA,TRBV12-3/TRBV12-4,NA,TGTGCCAGCAGCCGCGCTCTCACAGATACGCAGTATTTT,CASSRALTDTQYF
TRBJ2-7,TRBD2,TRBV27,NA,TGTGCCAGCAGTTTCGGGGGGACTCAATACGAGCAGTACTTC,CASSFGGTQYEQYF
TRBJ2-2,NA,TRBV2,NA,TGTGCCAGCAGTGGAACCAGGGTTACCGGGGAGCTGTTTTTT,CASSGTRVTGELFF
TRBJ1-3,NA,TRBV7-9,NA,TGTGCCAGCAGCCCCACCCGCGCCAGCTCTGGAAACACCATATATTTT,CASSPTRASSGNTIYF
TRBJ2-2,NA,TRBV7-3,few,TGTGCCAGCAGTCAAACCTCGTCGACCGGGGAGCTGTTTTTT,CASSQTSSTGELFF
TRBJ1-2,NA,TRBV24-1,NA,TGTGCCACCAGTGATTTTAGGGAGAACTATGGCTACACCTTC,CATSDFRENYGYTF
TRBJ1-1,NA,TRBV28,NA,TGTGCCACCCTAAGGACCTTAGCCACTGAAGCTTTCTTT,CATLRTLATEAFF
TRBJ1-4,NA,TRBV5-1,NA,TGCGCCAGCAGCTTTCAGGGACTTAATGAAAAACTGTTTTTT,CASSFQGLNEKLFF
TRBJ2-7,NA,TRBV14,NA,TGTGCCAGCAGCCAAGATATACTGGGGGCACCTCCGAGGGAGCAGTACTTC,CASSQDILGAPPREQYF
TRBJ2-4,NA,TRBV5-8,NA,TGTGCCAGCAGCTTTCTGTCTCTAGGTCTTCCGGACATTCAGTACTTC,CASSFLSLGLPDIQYF
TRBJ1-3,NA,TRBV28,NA,TGTGCCAGCAGTGGAGGCAGTGGCTCTGGAAACACCATATATTTT,CASSGGSGSGNTIYF
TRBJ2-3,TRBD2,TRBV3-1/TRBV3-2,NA,TGTGCCAGCAGCCAATTACCCGGGACTAGCGGGAGCACAGATACGCAGTATTTT,CASSQLPGTSGSTDTQYF